A single sample gave rise to the 13 T cell receptor beta chains below, sequenced in a study of blood T cell repertoires in COVID-19. Measured with immunoSEQ multiplex PCR; TCRdb has only the in-frame clones, and not every one. The sample holds fewer than 300,000 clones; 80% to 95% are singletons and the top ten take about 1.1%. Sequencing was done on a sample of PBMCs or T cells enriched from blood (not recorded which). These receptors were collected from a woman between 25 and 40 years old who had recovered from COVID-19.

This sequence joins TRBV11-3 and TRBJ2-1; the D is unclear. Trimming removed 2 bases at V and 6 bases at J, with 5 bases between. Germline CDR1 SGHNT, CDR2 YENEEA. This CDR3 has 12 residues. CDR3 nucleotide sequence: TGTGCCAGCAGCTTAACGGGCAATGAGCAGTTCTTC. This codes for CASSLTGNEQFF. The entire variable domain, with the rest obtained from reference TRBV11-3 and TRBJ2-1, is as follows: EAGVVQSPRYKIIEKKQPVAFWCNPISGHNTLYWYLQNLGQGPELLIRYENEEAVDDSQLPKDRFSAERLKGVDSTLKIQPAELGDSAVYLCASSLTGNEQFFGPGTRLTVL.

This chain connects TRBV6-5 to TRBJ1-4, with D maybe TRBD1 (5 bases). This CDR3 comprises 12 residues. The germline CDR1 and CDR2 sequences are MNHEY and SVGAGI. The germline V and J ends were trimmed by 6 bases and 7 bases, with 9 bases remaining between them. Here the CDR3 DNA reads TGTGCCAGCAGGGGCCAGGGTGAAAAACTGTTTTTT. This gives the protein CASRGQGEKLFF.

This clone was seen just once. The chain links TRBV9 to TRBJ2-3; weak D call: TRBD2 (6 bases). The CDR3 consists of 16 residues. CDR1 is SGDLS, CDR2 YYNGEE, per germline. The V gene lost 4 bases and the J gene lost 4 bases, with 19 bases spanning the gap. CDR3 sequence (DNA): TGTGCCAGCAGCCCTGCGACTAGTTCGATTGCAGATACGCAGTATTTT. Protein product: CASSPATSSIADTQYF.

The rearrangement joins TRBV4-1 to TRBJ2-5; 12 bases align to TRBD2. The CDR3 consists of 16 residues. Germline CDR1 and CDR2: MGHRA and YSYEKL. V shed 3 bases, J shed 4 bases, and the junction held 6 bases outside the gene matches. For the CDR3, the DNA is TGCGCCAGCAGCCACCCAGCTAGCGGGGGGGCAGAGACCCAGTACTTC. This translates into CASSHPASGGAETQYF.

The V and J genes are TRBV18 and TRBJ1-5, with 9 bases that match TRBD1. CDR1 KGHSH and CDR2 LQKENI come from the germline V gene. The CDR3 is made up of 18 amino acids. Unmatched junction bases numbered 13, after V lost 4 bases and J lost 3 bases. The DNA for the CDR3 is TGTGCCAGCTCACTCCCGGGACAGGGACGTAGCGACAATCAGCCCCAGCATTTT. The encoded protein is CASSLPGQGRSDNQPQHF.

The gene calls are TRBV7-2 and TRBJ1-6; the match to TRBD1 covers 7 bases. The CDR3 extends over 16 amino acids. V dropped 4 bases and J dropped 6; count of bases not matched to a gene: 9. From germline, CDR1 is SGHTA and CDR2 FQGNSA. The CDR3 reads CASSSVTGLGNSPLHF. CDR3 nucleotides: TGTGCCAGCAGCTCGGTGACAGGGCTGGGTAATTCACCCCTCCACTTT.

Only one count was recorded for this clone. This chain connects TRBV28 to TRBJ2-3, with 7 bases that match TRBD1. The CDR3 spans 13 residues. Germline CDR1 and CDR2: MDHEN and SYDVKM. The junction had 5 bases not matched to a gene; V was cut back by 6 bases and J by 5 bases. CDR3 region: CASRRDRGDTQYF. CDR3 in DNA: TGTGCCAGCAGACGGGACAGAGGAGATACGCAGTATTTT.

This sequence joins TRBV10-3 and TRBJ1-1, with no clear D. CDR3 length equals 14 residues. Germline values: CDR1 ENHRY, CDR2 SYGVKD. V lost 0 bases and J 1 base, leaving 6 bases between the germline ends. The CDR3 DNA sequence: TGTGCCATCAGTGAGTCGAGTGGGAACACTGAAGCTTTCTTT. Translating gives CAISESSGNTEAFF.

V is TRBV27 and J is TRBJ2-3; D is possibly TRBD2 (6 bases). V gave up 3 bases and J gave up 1 base, with 14 bases separating them. Germline CDR1 is MNHEY and CDR2 is SMNVEV (reference sequence). This CDR3 contains 16 residues. The CDR3 region has the DNA TGTGCCAGCAGTTTTCCCGGCGGGACCGGCACAGATACGCAGTATTTT. Its protein product is CASSFPGGTGTDTQYF.

V and J are TRBV3-1 (or the pseudogene TRBV3-2) and TRBJ2-2, with TRBD2 matching over 9 bases. CDR3 size: 16 residues. V dropped 2 bases and J dropped 8; count of bases not matched to a gene: 9. The V gene's germline CDR1 is LGHDT and CDR2 YNNKEL (reference sequence). This CDR3 reads CASSQSNGLAGGELFF. The CDR3 DNA follows: TGTGCCAGCAGCCAATCCAACGGCCTAGCGGGAGGGGAGCTGTTTTTT.

The rearrangement links TRBV25-1 to TRBJ2-7; TRBD2 aligns across 12 bases. The CDR3 has 16 amino acids. The J segment lost 3 bases and the V segment lost 4 bases, leaving 7 bases of the junction unmatched. Germline loops: CDR1 MGHDK, CDR2 SYGVNS. The CDR3 loop is CASSGPSGRGRYEQYF. The DNA of the CDR3 is TGTGCCAGCAGTGGACCTAGCGGGAGGGGGCGCTACGAGCAGTACTTC.

V usage is TRBV28 and J usage is TRBJ1-2, with 10 bases fitting TRBD1. V gave up 4 bases and J gave up 8 bases; unmatched junction bases: 22. Per the germline V gene, CDR1 is MDHEN and CDR2 is SYDVKM. This CDR3 has 19 residues. CDR3 DNA: TGTGCCAGCAGTTCGCCCCGACAGGGGGCGAAATCCCTATGGGAAGGCTACACCTTC. Its translation: CASSSPRQGAKSLWEGYTF.

This clone was found once. This sequence joins TRBV6-6 and TRBJ1-3, with a tentative D call TRBD1 (5 bases). CDR1 MNHNY and CDR2 SVGAGI come from the germline V gene (reference sequence). V dropped 6 bases and J dropped 4 bases, with 13 bases sitting between them. This CDR3 is built from 14 residues. Here the CDR3 DNA reads TGTGCCAGCAGGGGAAGGACATCCGGAAACACCATATATTTT. It specifies CASRGRTSGNTIYF.